What follows are 9 T cell receptor beta chains derived from one specimen sequenced in a study of human CD8 memory T cell subsets. Libraries for TCR beta were constructed using UMI-labeled 5' RACE. TCRdb reanalyzed the 5' RACE reads and collapses them to one entry per CDR3 protein, without DNA. This specimen shows 9,000 to 15,000 distinct CDR3 sequences; the ten leading clones hold 12% to 15%. Sequencing was performed on CD8+ T cells from PBMCs. All receptors come from a human donor in good health.

This chain links TRBV4-2 with TRBJ1-5; TCRdb proposes TRBD1, but this gene call is untestable without DNA. In germline, CDR1 is LGHNA, CDR2 YNFKEQ. This CDR3 comprises 15 residues. The CDR3 spells CASSQWTGSNQPQHF.

The J gene is TRBJ2-3, the V gene TRBV20-1; there is no DNA to check the TCRdb D call of TRBD2. This CDR3 has 12 amino acids. CDR1 is DFQATT, CDR2 SNEGSKA, per germline (reference sequence). The CDR3 is CTKREEVDTQYF.

The CDR3: CASSLSGEGYEQYF. This chain connects TRBV6-5 to TRBJ2-7; the TCRdb D gene call, TRBD2, has no DNA to confirm it. There are 14 residues in the CDR3. Germline-derived CDR1 and CDR2 are MNHEY and SVGAGI.

The genes are TRBV7-9 and TRBJ1-5; TCRdb lists TRBD1, though no DNA is available to test this call. CDR3 length: 15 amino acids. CDR1 is SEHNR, CDR2 FQNEAQ, per germline (reference sequence). The CDR3 sequence is CASSAPGTGSQPQHF.

The CDR3 reads CASSLLGFSNQPQHF. The chain employs TRBV7-2 and TRBJ1-5. CDR1 and CDR2 (germline): SGHTA, FQGNSA. This CDR3 has 15 residues.

The chain combines TRBV7-2 with TRBJ2-7; the D call from TCRdb, TRBD2, cannot be confirmed without DNA. Germline lookup yields CDR1 SGHTA and CDR2 FQGNSA. The CDR3 is 16 amino acids. The CDR3 protein is CASSSSLAGGHYEQYF.

This clonotype shows up as medium-sized by frequency. The V call is TRBV20-1, the J call TRBJ1-2. The CDR3 consists of 12 residues. Germline V gene lookup returns CDR1 DFQATT and CDR2 SNEGSKA (reference sequence). CDR3 residues: CSASQPNYGYTF.

The J gene is TRBJ1-1, the V gene TRBV18; TCRdb indicates TRBD1, and absent DNA this call remains unverified. Germline CDR1 reads KGHSH; CDR2 reads LQKENI. The CDR3 has 13 residues. The chain's CDR3 is CASHGTGDLSAFF.

The V call is TRBV15, the J call TRBJ2-1; no DNA is available, so the TRBD2 call from TCRdb remains unchecked. Germline-derived CDR1 and CDR2 are LNHNV and YYDKDF (reference sequence). There are 16 residues in the CDR3. The CDR3 protein is CATSRDLRLANNEQFF.